The clone carrying this T cell receptor beta chain has a single count. This sample stems from a study of Ad26.COV2.S vaccination and SARS-CoV-2 variants. The wider study: Recipients of Ad26.COV2.S got it intramuscularly, once or twice 56 days apart.

The ends were cut back, 1 base at V and 4 bases at J, with 7 bases in the middle. This CDR3 region has 13 residues. The table came from immunoSEQ multiplex PCR; TCRdb's copy has only in-frame clones and leaves some out. This table has hundreds of thousands of clones, approximately 90% appearing once. Treatment: roughly 19 received Ad26.COV2.S at low or high dose, single or two shots; 5 received placebo; per-sample allocation not given. Collection of the samples took place on day 63 after the first injection of vaccine or placebo. Vaccination used an Ad26 vector expressing Wuhan-strain SARS-CoV-2 spike.

The TCR comes from a person aged 18-60 years who received the Ad26.COV2.S COVID-19 vaccine or a placebo. The specimen comprised peripheral blood, sampled in a trial of Ad26.COV2.S vaccine versus placebo. The chain is built from TRBV12-3 or TRBV12-4 and TRBJ1-2, with D perhaps matching TRBD1 (5 bases). For the CDR3, the DNA is TGTGCCAGCAGTTTAGACAGGATCTATGGCTACACCTTC. This gives the protein CASSLDRIYGYTF.